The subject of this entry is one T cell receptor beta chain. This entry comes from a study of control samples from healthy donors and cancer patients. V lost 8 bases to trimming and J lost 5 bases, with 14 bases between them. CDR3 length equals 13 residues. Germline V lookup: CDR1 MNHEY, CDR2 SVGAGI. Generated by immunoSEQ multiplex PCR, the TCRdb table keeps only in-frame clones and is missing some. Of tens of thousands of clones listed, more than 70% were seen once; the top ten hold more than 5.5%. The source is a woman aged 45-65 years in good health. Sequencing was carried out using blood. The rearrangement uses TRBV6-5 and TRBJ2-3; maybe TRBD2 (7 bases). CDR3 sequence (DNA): TGTGCCAGCCCTAGGGGGGGGGTAGATACGCAGTATTTT. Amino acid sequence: CASPRGGVDTQYF.